The 8 T cell receptor beta chains reported below all come from one sample, sequenced in a study of cytomegalovirus exposure and HLA in healthy donors. With 60 Vbeta and 13 Jbeta primers, the PCR was carried out. TCRdb keeps only in-frame clones here, not all; method: immunoSEQ multiplex PCR. The repertoire holds approximately 100,000 clones, with around 10% as singletons. Sequences were obtained from PBMCs. All receptors come from a man aged 35 to 55 in good health and CMV-seropositive.

There are a few counts of this clone. The V and J genes are TRBV19 and TRBJ2-7; 11 bases agree with TRBD2. The J segment lost 1 base and the V segment lost 6 bases, leaving 8 bases of the junction unmatched. The CDR3 consists of 16 residues. CDR1 is LNHDA, CDR2 SQIVND, per germline (reference sequence). CDR3 sequence reads: CASSYGTSGVSYEQYF. Here the CDR3 DNA reads TGTGCCAGTAGCTACGGGACTAGCGGCGTTTCCTACGAGCAGTACTTC.

This chain uses TRBV28 with TRBJ1-5; 9 bases line up with TRBD1. V lost 11 bases and J lost 3; bases outside the gene matches: 2. CDR1 is MDHEN, CDR2 SYDVKM, per germline. CDR3 length: 12 amino acids. CDR3 residues: CAGQGYNQPQHF. The CDR3 DNA reads TGTGCCGGACAGGGGTACAATCAGCCCCAGCATTTT.

In this sample, this clone turned up a few times. The rearrangement joins TRBV27 to TRBJ2-1; 7 bases agree with TRBD1. Germline loops: CDR1 MNHEY, CDR2 SMNVEV (reference sequence). The CDR3 consists of 14 residues. V lost 10 bases and J lost 0; bases outside the gene matches: 6. CDR3 sequence: CATWGQPSYNEQFF. CDR3 in DNA: TGTGCCACCTGGGGACAGCCCTCCTACAATGAGCAGTTCTTC.

The sample holds a few counts of this clone. The V and J genes are TRBV14 and TRBJ2-7; D gene ambiguous. In germline, CDR1 is SGHDN, CDR2 FVKESK. The CDR3 length is 13 residues. V was shortened by 4 bases and J by 0 bases, with 7 bases between the two germline ends. The CDR3 reads CASSPGYSYEQYF. Written as DNA, the CDR3 is TGTGCCAGCAGCCCAGGTTACTCCTACGAGCAGTACTTC. Combining the CDR3 with reference TRBV14 and TRBJ2-7 gives the whole variable domain EAGVTQFPSHSVIEKGQTVTLRCDPISGHDNLYWYRRVMGKEIKFLLHFVKESKQDESGMPNNRFLAERTGGTYSTLKVQPAELEDSGVYFCASSPGYSYEQYFGPGTRLTVT.

The chain's CDR3 is CASSLRTGSYGYTF. Here the CDR3 DNA reads TGTGCCAGCAGCCTACGGACAGGGAGCTATGGCTACACCTTC. The chain employs TRBV5-4 and TRBJ1-2; the match to TRBD1 covers 8 bases. V gave up 4 bases and J gave up 4 bases; unmatched junction bases: 6. This CDR3 has 14 amino acids. In germline, CDR1 is SGHNT, CDR2 YYREEE (reference sequence). Looking up the rest from reference TRBV5-4 and TRBJ1-2 gives the full variable domain: ETGVTQSPTHLIKTRGQQVTLRCSSQSGHNTVSWYQQALGQGPQFIFQYYREEENGRGNFPPRFSGLQFPNYSSELNVNALELDDSALYLCASSLRTGSYGYTFGSGTRLTVV.

The chain uses TRBV5-1 and TRBJ2-5; 8 positions agree with TRBD2. Germline CDR1 is SGHRS and CDR2 is YFSETQ. Trimming cost V 5 bases and J 4 bases; bases outside gene matches: 16. This CDR3 has 17 amino acids. The CDR3 region is CASRPGANGRAGETQYF. The CDR3, as DNA: TGCGCCAGCAGGCCGGGGGCCAACGGGAGGGCCGGAGAGACCCAGTACTTC.

Regarding this clone: One junction end disagrees with the germline gene, perhaps due to a read error. V is TRBV13 and J is TRBJ2-3, with unresolved D. The V gene's germline CDR1 is PRHDT and CDR2 FYEKMQ (reference sequence). This CDR3 spans 11 amino acids. The DNA for the CDR3 is TGTGTCAGCAGCTTACAAGATACGCAGTATTTT. Translating it yields CVSSLQDTQYF.

In its sample, this clone was seen a few times. The chain carries TRBV29-1 and TRBJ2-5, with 8 nucleotides matching TRBD2. Germline V CDR1 and CDR2: SQVTM, ANQGSEA. Trimming took 6 bases from V and 5 from J; bases not matched to a gene: 8. CDR3 length: 13 amino acids. CDR3 sequence (DNA): TGCAGCGTCGTACTAGCGGATACGGAGACCCAGTACTTC. Amino acid sequence: CSVVLADTETQYF.